One and the same sample provided the 28 T cell receptor beta chains below, sequenced in a study of T cell responses to AZD1222 COVID-19 vaccine. Measured with immunoSEQ multiplex PCR; TCRdb has only the in-frame clones, and not every one. Among around 120,000 clones listed, roughly 86% were seen once. Source: peripheral blood, taken on day 0 of AZD1222 vaccination. The receptor set was obtained from an adult in good health.

The rearrangement links TRBV18 to TRBJ2-3; possible D gene TRBD2, 5 bases. The germline V and J ends were trimmed by 0 bases and 2 bases, with 6 bases remaining between them. CDR1 KGHSH and CDR2 LQKENI come from the germline V gene. The CDR3 is 14 residues long. As DNA, the CDR3 is TGTGCCAGCTCACCACCCGGACTCACAGATACGCAGTATTTT. This encodes CASSPPGLTDTQYF.

The DNA for the CDR3 is TGTGCCAGCAGCCGTAGCGATGAGCAGTTCTTC. Protein: CASSRSDEQFF. This rearrangement joins TRBV3-1 (or the pseudogene TRBV3-2) to TRBJ2-1; a weak D match, TRBD2 (5 bases). Trimming took 4 bases from V and 8 from J, leaving 6 bases between them. The CDR3 has 11 amino acids. The germline gives CDR1 LGHDT, CDR2 YNNKEL (reference sequence).

The J gene is TRBJ2-7, the V gene TRBV28; TRBD1 matches 10 bases. Germline CDR1 reads MDHEN; CDR2 reads SYDVKM. J gave up 4 bases and V 6 bases, and 12 bases lay outside the gene matches. CDR3 length equals 16 residues. Here the CDR3 reads CASSESRTGGAYEQYF. The CDR3 nucleotides are TGTGCCAGCAGCGAATCTCGGACAGGGGGTGCATACGAGCAGTACTTC.

The V and J genes are TRBV27 and TRBJ1-2; the D gene is possibly TRBD1 (5 bases). The CDR3 sequence is 14 residues long. The V end was cut by 6 bases, the J end by 4 bases, with 15 bases between. Germline assignment: CDR1 MNHEY and CDR2 SMNVEV (reference sequence). The CDR3 reads CASSPVGGIYGYTF. The CDR3 nucleotides read TGTGCCAGCAGCCCCGTTGGGGGGATCTATGGCTACACCTTC.

The rearrangement links TRBV4-1 to TRBJ1-5; 11 nucleotides align to TRBD1. V lost 4 bases and J lost 6; bases outside the gene matches: 5. Looked up from germline, CDR1 is MGHRA and CDR2 is YSYEKL. The CDR3 extends over 15 amino acids. CDR3 nucleotides: TGCGCCAGCAGCCGTGGGACAGGGGGAGGTCAGCCCCAGCATTTT. It yields the protein CASSRGTGGGQPQHF.

The genes are TRBV19 and TRBJ2-3; D uncertain. This CDR3 has 16 residues. Germline CDR1 and CDR2: LNHDA and SQIVND (reference sequence). The V end was cut by 9 bases, the J end by 2 bases, with 21 bases between. CDR3 DNA: TGTGCCAGCTCCGTCCGCGGTACGGGTACCACAGATACGCAGTATTTT. The encoded protein is CASSVRGTGTTDTQYF. The complete variable domain, with remaining parts taken from reference TRBV19 and TRBJ2-3, reads DGGITQSPKYLFRKEGQNVTLSCEQNLNHDAMYWYRQDPGQGLRLIYYSQIVNDFQKGDIAEGYSVSREKKESFPLTVTSAQKNPTAFYLCASSVRGTGTTDTQYFGPGTRLTVL.

The CDR3 sequence is CASSPDGQRSPLHF. The CDR3 DNA reads TGTGCCAGCAGCCCTGACGGGCAACGTTCACCCCTCCACTTT. This rearrangement joins TRBV11-2 to TRBJ1-6, with D uncertain. The CDR3 sequence is 14 residues long. The ends were cut back, 5 bases at V and 9 bases at J, with 14 bases in the middle. Germline CDR1 SGHAT, CDR2 FQNNGV.

This clone occurred a few times. V gene TRBV24-1 combines with J gene TRBJ2-5; the D gene is possibly TRBD2 (5 bases). Germline V CDR1 and CDR2: KGHDR, SFDVKD. V gave up 10 bases and J gave up 5 bases, with 22 bases separating them. CDR3 length: 15 amino acids. CDR3 bases: TGTGCCACGAGCAGAGGGAGTGGGCACGGGGAGACCCAGTACTTC. Translating gives CATSRGSGHGETQYF.

This clone was counted only a few times. The J gene is TRBJ2-7, the V gene TRBV7-9, with a weak D call TRBD2 (5 bases). The V end lost 0 bases, the J end lost 5 bases, and 14 bases lay between the germline ends. The germline CDR1 and CDR2 sequences are SEHNR and FQNEAQ (reference sequence). The CDR3 is made up of 15 amino acids. CDR3 in amino acids: CASSLALSALNEQYF. CDR3 nucleotide sequence: TGTGCCAGCAGCTTAGCGCTTAGCGCCCTGAACGAGCAGTACTTC.

This clone has more than one count but fewer than ten. One end of the junction varies from germline; a read error may be responsible. This chain connects TRBV19 to TRBJ2-1, with 9 bases aligning to TRBD2. The germline CDR1 and CDR2 sequences are LNHDA and SQIVND (reference sequence). The CDR3 is 19 residues long. CDR3 bases: TGTGCCAGTAGTATCAGCGCCCTAGCGGGGACCCGACCGAACAATGAGCTGTTCTTC. This sequence encodes CASSISALAGTRPNNELFF.

This chain links TRBV28 with TRBJ2-6, with 7 nucleotides matching TRBD1. Germline lookup yields CDR1 MDHEN and CDR2 SYDVKM. V gave up 8 bases and J gave up 0 bases; unmatched junction bases: 10. The CDR3 extends over 17 amino acids. CDR3 residues: CASGRQGSYSGANVLTF. For the CDR3, the DNA is TGTGCCAGCGGCCGACAGGGATCTTACTCTGGGGCCAACGTCCTGACTTTC.

The chain carries TRBV19 and TRBJ2-5; D may be TRBD2 (5 bases). Trimming pared 6 bases from V and 5 bases from J, leaving 19 bases between. This CDR3 comprises 15 residues. CDR1 and CDR2 from the germline V gene are LNHDA and SQIVND (reference sequence). In DNA form, the CDR3 reads TGTGCCAGTAGCCCCGGACTCCCCGGTCGGGAGACCCAGTACTTC. This gives the protein CASSPGLPGRETQYF.

The chain links TRBV5-1 to TRBJ1-2; TRBD1 might be the D (6 bases). The ends were cut back, 0 bases at V and 1 base at J, with 10 bases in the middle. Germline CDR1 SGHRS, CDR2 YFSETQ. This CDR3 has 15 residues. The CDR3 DNA is TGCGCCAGCAGCTTGGACGGACAGCTTAACTATGGCTACACCTTC. Amino acid sequence: CASSLDGQLNYGYTF. Full variable domain (missing parts from reference TRBV5-1 and TRBJ1-2): KAGVTQTPRYLIKTRGQQVTLSCSPISGHRSVSWYQQTPGQGLQFLFEYFSETQRNKGNFPGRFSGRQFSNSRSEMNVSTLELGDSALYLCASSLDGQLNYGYTFGSGTRLTVV.

The J gene is TRBJ2-2, the V gene TRBV7-8; 11 bases align to TRBD2. The CDR3 runs 19 residues. Looked up from germline, CDR1 is SGHVS and CDR2 is FQNEAQ. With 4 bases clipped from V and 7 bases from J, the junction kept 17 bases outside the gene matches. The CDR3 here is CASSSLPLSGGAYFGELFF. The DNA of the CDR3 is TGTGCCAGCAGCTCCCTCCCCCTTAGCGGGGGGGCCTATTTCGGGGAGCTGTTTTTT.

The chain combines TRBV6-1 with TRBJ1-5, with D possibly being TRBD1 (6 bases). The CDR3 loop spans 17 amino acids. Germline V CDR1 and CDR2: MNHNS, SASEGT. Deletions cut 4 bases from V and 0 bases from J, with 16 bases between. The CDR3 DNA sequence: TGTGCCAGCAGTGCTTTGACCGGGACATCTAGCAATCAGCCCCAGCATTTT. It is translated as CASSALTGTSSNQPQHF.

The chain links TRBV3-1 (or the pseudogene TRBV3-2) to TRBJ2-7; D is undetermined. This CDR3 has 13 residues. The V end lost 4 bases, the J end lost 7 bases, and 14 bases lay between the germline ends. Germline V lookup: CDR1 LGHDT, CDR2 YNNKEL (reference sequence). Written as DNA, the CDR3 is TGTGCCAGCAGCCCGTCTCTGGTCGGAGAGCAGTACTTC. Protein sequence: CASSPSLVGEQYF.

The chain recombines TRBV3-1 (or the pseudogene TRBV3-2) with TRBJ2-1; 11 positions agree with TRBD2. Germline CDR1 is LGHDT and CDR2 is YNNKEL (reference sequence). With 1 base clipped from V and 6 bases from J, the junction kept 5 bases outside the gene matches. The length of the CDR3 is 16 residues. This chain's CDR3 is CASSQATSGSFNEQFF. CDR3 nucleotides: TGTGCCAGCAGCCAAGCTACTAGCGGGAGTTTCAATGAGCAGTTCTTC.

This sequence joins TRBV5-1 and TRBJ2-5, with TRBD2 matching 7 bases. Germline-derived CDR1 and CDR2 are SGHRS and YFSETQ. Unmatched junction bases numbered 7, after V lost 0 bases and J lost 5 bases. The CDR3 has 15 amino acids. DNA of the CDR3: TGCGCCAGCAGCTTGGCCGGGCAGGGAGGGGAGACCCAGTACTTC. It specifies CASSLAGQGGETQYF.

This clone was observed a handful of times. V gene TRBV6-4 combines with J gene TRBJ1-6, with D perhaps matching TRBD1 (6 bases). Germline V gene data show CDR1 as MRHNA and CDR2 as SNTAGT. This CDR3 contains 15 residues. Deletions cut 7 bases from V and 5 bases from J, with 15 bases between. The CDR3 region has the DNA TGTGCCAGCAATAGACAGGTACTTAATAATTCACCCCTCCACTTT. Protein sequence: CASNRQVLNNSPLHF.

The genes are TRBV2 and TRBJ1-2, with TRBD1 as a possible D gene (5 bases). Between the trimmed V and J ends, which lost 3 bases and 0 bases, there was a span of 5 bases. The CDR3 sequence is 13 residues long. CDR1 is SNHLY and CDR2 is FYNNEI in the germline V gene. The CDR3, as DNA: TGTGCCAGCAGTGACAGGGCTAACTATGGCTACACCTTC. The encoded protein is CASSDRANYGYTF.

The chain links TRBV7-9 to TRBJ2-5; 12 positions agree with TRBD2. V gave up 5 bases and J gave up 5 bases; unmatched junction bases: 9. Germline CDR1 SEHNR, CDR2 FQNEAQ (reference sequence). This CDR3 region has 16 residues. The CDR3 nucleotides read TGTGCCAGCAGCGAACTAGCGGGAGGAATTCGGGAGACCCAGTACTTC. Protein sequence: CASSELAGGIRETQYF. The entire variable domain, with the rest obtained from reference TRBV7-9 and TRBJ2-5, is as follows: DTGVSQNPRHKITKRGQNVTFRCDPISEHNRLYWYRQTLGQGPEFLTYFQNEAQLEKSRLLSDRFSAERPKGSFSTLEIQRTEQGDSAMYLCASSELAGGIRETQYFGPGTRLLVL.

The chain has TRBV5-1 and TRBJ2-1, with a tentative D call TRBD2 (5 bases). This CDR3 is built from 15 residues. V was clipped by 4 bases and J by 5 bases, with 16 bases between them. Germline CDR1 is SGHRS and CDR2 is YFSETQ. In DNA, the CDR3 is TGCGCCAGCAGCCTGGCACTAGTCCAAGACAATGAGCAGTTCTTC. It yields the protein CASSLALVQDNEQFF.

V is TRBV18 and J is TRBJ2-7; 8 bases fit TRBD1. The junction had 8 bases not matched to a gene; V was cut back by 2 bases and J by 2 bases. CDR3 length: 16 residues. CDR1 KGHSH and CDR2 LQKENI come from the germline V gene. CDR3 protein: CASSPTPGTGTYEQYF. The CDR3 DNA follows: TGTGCCAGCTCACCAACCCCCGGGACAGGCACCTACGAGCAGTACTTC.

The rearrangement joins TRBV27 to TRBJ2-3; TRBD2 matches 10 bases. After removal of 7 bases from V and 7 bases from J, the junction contained 5 bases not matched to a gene. The CDR3 spans 13 residues. Per the germline V gene, CDR1 is MNHEY and CDR2 is SMNVEV (reference sequence). The CDR3 nucleotides read TGTGCCAGCAAAGCGGGAGGGCCGAATACGCAGTATTTT. Its protein is CASKAGGPNTQYF.

CDR3 bases: TGCGCCAGCAGGGACGGACTAGCGGGGCCCTACGAGCAGTACTTC. It specifies CASRDGLAGPYEQYF. The chain uses TRBV10-2 and TRBJ2-7; TRBD2 matches 12 bases. The CDR3 runs to 15 residues. With V trimmed by 6 bases and J by 2 bases, 5 bases remained unmatched. Germline-derived CDR1 and CDR2 are WSHSY and SAAADI.

The chain uses TRBV12-5 and TRBJ2-5, with TRBD2 matching over 14 bases. V was clipped by 7 bases and J by 4 bases; unmatched bases: 5. Per germline, CDR1 LGHNT and CDR2 FRNRAP. The length of the CDR3 is 15 residues. CDR3 nucleotide sequence: TGTGCTAGTGCCGAGGGACTAGCGGGAGTAGAGACCCAGTACTTC. It specifies CASAEGLAGVETQYF.

The J gene is TRBJ2-5, the V gene TRBV7-2, with TRBD2 matching over 11 bases. The V gene end was trimmed by 7 bases and the J gene end by 5 bases; junction bases not matched to a gene: 12. Germline CDR1 SGHTA, CDR2 FQGNSA. The CDR3 covers 16 residues. CDR3 sequence (DNA): TGTGCCAGCAACCTAGGGTTTAGCGGGGGGGCCGAGACCCAGTACTTC. As protein: CASNLGFSGGAETQYF.

V and J are TRBV4-1 and TRBJ1-1, with D tentatively TRBD1 (5 bases). The V end lost 4 bases, the J end lost 4 bases, and 10 bases lay between the germline ends. The CDR3 is 13 amino acids. Germline lookup yields CDR1 MGHRA and CDR2 YSYEKL. CDR3: CASSPPGGTEAFF. The CDR3 nucleotides read TGCGCCAGCAGCCCTCCTGGGGGCACTGAAGCTTTCTTT.